The TCR beta chain described here comes from a study of shared clonotypes between healthy human individuals. General observations from the study: Estimated clonotype richness was generally higher in naive than memory subsets.

In regard to this clone: The antigen remains undetermined.

The germline V gene has CDR1 MNHEY and CDR2 SMNVEV (reference sequence). The CDR3 has 15 residues. The V end lost 2 bases, the J end lost 2 bases, and 9 bases lay between the germline ends. Assay used: immunoSEQ multiplex PCR; TCRdb lists only in-frame clones, some missing. The table shows approximately 2,200,000 clones, with 93% occurring only once. Naive CD8 cells comprised CD45RO-negative, CCR7-positively selected cells, excluding terminally differentiated effector memory CD45RA+ cells. Input material: naive CD8+ T cells from PBMCs. This receptor was taken from a man between 18 and 29 years old in good health. Some clones in this sample may be carry-over from other donors' samples. The genes are TRBV27 and TRBJ1-4, with D possibly being TRBD1 (6 bases). Here the CDR3 DNA reads TGTGCCAGCAGTTTAGGGGACAAGACTAATGAAAAACTGTTTTTT. It specifies CASSLGDKTNEKLFF.